The clone carrying this T cell receptor beta chain was seen only once. This sample is part of a study of shared clonotypes between healthy human individuals. For the study at large: Each donor had three CD4 naive, three CD4 memory, two CD8 naive and one CD8 memory plate.

This CDR3 spans 16 amino acids. V was pared by 3 bases and J by 4 bases, with 13 bases between. Germline assignment: CDR1 LNHDA and CDR2 SQIVND (reference sequence). There were only Caucasian adults among the donors, and all lived in Nashville, Tennessee. Negatively enriched CD4+ T cells were divided by CD45RA into naive and memory. Libraries were prepared by immunoSEQ multiplex PCR; TCRdb keeps only in-frame clonotypes and omits some of them. The sample lists a few million clones; approximately 94% were seen once. The rearrangement links TRBV19 to TRBJ2-6, with D hard to call. This TCR was recovered from a man between 18 and 35 years old in good health. The sample taken for sequencing was naive CD4+ T cells sorted from blood. Subset described: CD45RA+ positively selected. The CDR3 nucleotides are TGTGCCAGTAGTATGCCAGATCGCACGGGGGCCAACGTCCTGACTTTC. Its translation: CASSMPDRTGANVLTF.